The subject of this entry is one T cell receptor (beta chain). Its antigen is unidentified. These data come from a study of shared clonotypes between healthy human individuals. Study conclusions and caveats: Non-shared clonotypes showed lower generation probabilities than clonotypes common to all four donors. Among a handful of donors, roughly 5.4% of naive CD4 clonotypes were found in common.

CD45RO-negative cells were positively selected for CCR7, leaving out terminally differentiated effector memory CD45RA+ cells. For every subset, genomic DNA was evenly distributed across several immunoSEQ plates. Generated by immunoSEQ multiplex PCR, the TCRdb table keeps only in-frame clones and is missing some. The sample gives under 2,000,000 clones, about 95% of which show up once; 0.95% to 1.5% is in the top ten. Trimming took 4 bases from V and 5 from J, leaving 15 bases between them. Germline V gene data show CDR1 as LNHDA and CDR2 as SQIVND (reference sequence). There are 14 residues in the CDR3.

The clonotype was recovered from a man aged 18 to 35 in good health. Sequencing was carried out using naive CD8+ T cells sorted from blood. The chain has TRBV19 and TRBJ2-7; possibly TRBD1 for D (5 bases). For the CDR3, the DNA is TGTGCCAGTAGTAGGTACGGCAGGGAAAACGAGCAGTACTTC. As protein: CASSRYGRENEQYF. Drawing the rest from reference TRBV19 and TRBJ2-7, the complete variable domain is DGGITQSPKYLFRKEGQNVTLSCEQNLNHDAMYWYRQDPGQGLRLIYYSQIVNDFQKGDIAEGYSVSREKKESFPLTVTSAQKNPTAFYLCASSRYGRENEQYFGPGTRLTVT.